This T cell receptor beta chain was sequenced during a study of cytomegalovirus exposure and HLA in healthy donors. The sample holds a few counts of this clone. CDR3 size: 13 residues. Germline values: CDR1 MGHRA, CDR2 YSYEKL. V was trimmed by 8 bases and J by 1 base, leaving 11 bases between them. Here immunoSEQ multiplex PCR was the method, and the copy in TCRdb shows in-frame clones only, minus some. The sample gives fewer than 300,000 clones, around 87% of which show up once; about 0.86% is in the top ten. This chain joins TRBV4-1 and TRBJ1-2; D perhaps matches TRBD1 (5 bases). This receptor was taken from a young woman in good health and CMV-seronegative. What was sequenced was PBMCs. This CDR3 is CASQRDVNYGYTF. In DNA, the CDR3 is TGCGCCAGCCAGCGGGACGTTAACTATGGCTACACCTTC.